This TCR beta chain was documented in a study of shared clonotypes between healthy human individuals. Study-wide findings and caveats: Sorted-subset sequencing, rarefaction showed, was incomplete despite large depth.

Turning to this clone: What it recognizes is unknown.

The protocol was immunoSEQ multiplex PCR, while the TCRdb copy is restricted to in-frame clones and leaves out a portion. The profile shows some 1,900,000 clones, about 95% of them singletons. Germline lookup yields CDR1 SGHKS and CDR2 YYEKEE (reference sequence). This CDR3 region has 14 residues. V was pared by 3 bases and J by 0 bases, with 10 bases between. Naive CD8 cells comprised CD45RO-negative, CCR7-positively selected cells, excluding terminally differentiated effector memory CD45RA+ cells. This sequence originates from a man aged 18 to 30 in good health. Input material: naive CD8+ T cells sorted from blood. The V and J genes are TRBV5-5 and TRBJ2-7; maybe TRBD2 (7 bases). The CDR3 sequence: CASSWEGDSYEQYF. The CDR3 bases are TGTGCCAGCAGCTGGGAGGGGGACTCCTACGAGCAGTACTTC.